One and the same sample provided the 14 T cell receptor beta chains below, sequenced in a study of beta chain features in type 1 diabetes (dated by TCRdb to between 2018 and 2020). The library relied on the immunoSEQ multiplex PCR assay. All of the isolated RNA was reverse transcribed with the High Capacity cDNA Reverse Transcription Kit, so expressed TCRB transcripts were sequenced. TCRdb limited this immuneACCESS table to in-frame rearrangements with V and J called. A share of clones is missing; checked studies link under half to unresolved V genes, and the rest is unexplained. The sample has tens of thousands of clones on record, around a third of them singletons. The top ten constitute over 0.35% of the sample. The sample consisted of stem cell memory CD4+ T cells from blood. The meaning of the sample's cell subset or site label: stem cell-like memory CD4+ T cells. The receptors derive from a young woman in good health.

This clone was counted a few times. The rearrangement uses TRBV5-1 and TRBJ1-4; TRBD1 might be the D (5 bases). This CDR3 has 15 residues. Trimming pared 1 base from V and 4 bases from J, leaving 11 bases between. Germline CDR1 is SGHRS and CDR2 is YFSETQ. CDR3 in DNA: TGCGCCAGCAGCTTGCAGGGCCCATTTAATGAAAAACTGTTTTTT. It translates to CASSLQGPFNEKLFF.

The rearrangement joins TRBV5-4 to TRBJ2-1; a possible D gene is TRBD2 (6 bases). Trimming shortened V by 3 bases and J by 1 base, and 11 bases separated the two germline ends. This CDR3 spans 15 amino acids. Germline V gene sequence: CDR1 SGHNT, CDR2 YYREEE (reference sequence). The CDR3 sequence is CASSSTSDSYNEQFF. The CDR3 DNA is TGTGCCAGCAGCTCGACTAGTGATTCCTACAATGAGCAGTTCTTC. Based on the CDR3 plus reference TRBV5-4 and TRBJ2-1, the full variable domain is ETGVTQSPTHLIKTRGQQVTLRCSSQSGHNTVSWYQQALGQGPQFIFQYYREEENGRGNFPPRFSGLQFPNYSSELNVNALELDDSALYLCASSSTSDSYNEQFFGPGTRLTVL.

This clone was seen more than once but under ten times. The rearrangement links TRBV27 to TRBJ1-4; D may be TRBD1 (5 bases). CDR3 length: 11 residues. V was pared by 6 bases and J by 10 bases, with 9 bases between. Germline V lookup: CDR1 MNHEY, CDR2 SMNVEV (reference sequence). In DNA, the CDR3 is TGTGCCAGCAGAGATAGGGGAAAACTGTTTTTT. Translated: CASRDRGKLFF.

This clone was counted many times. The chain couples TRBV30 to TRBJ1-5; D gene ambiguous. V shed 0 bases and J shed 0 bases, with 3 bases lying between them. CDR3 size: 13 residues. Germline V gene data show CDR1 as GTSNPN and CDR2 as SVGIG (reference sequence). The CDR3 reads CAWSVSSNQPQHF. The CDR3 DNA is TGTGCCTGGAGTGTGAGTAGCAATCAGCCCCAGCATTTT.

This clone was recorded at least ten times. The V and J genes are TRBV23-1 and TRBJ2-5, with 8 bases lining up with TRBD1. TRBV23-1 is an ORF, with its function uncertain. The CDR3 extends over 16 amino acids. J gave up 5 bases and V 4 bases, and 12 bases lay outside the gene matches. This chain's CDR3 is CASSPPGQGGWETQYF. The CDR3 DNA is TGCGCCAGCAGTCCCCCCGGACAGGGCGGGTGGGAGACCCAGTACTTC.

A few counts support this clone. V and J are TRBV6-1 and TRBJ2-5, with TRBD2 matching 9 bases. The germline V gene encodes CDR1 MNHNS and CDR2 SASEGT. After removal of 3 bases from V and 7 bases from J, the junction contained 15 bases not matched to a gene. The CDR3 extends over 17 amino acids. CDR3 region: CASSEIRAGGPRRTQYF. The CDR3 DNA reads TGTGCCAGCAGTGAGATTCGAGCGGGGGGACCTCGGCGGACCCAGTACTTC.

In this sample, this clone turned up a few times. The V call is TRBV14, the J call TRBJ2-7; unclear D gene. V was trimmed by 3 bases and J by 4 bases, leaving 10 bases between them. The length of the CDR3 is 13 residues. Germline values: CDR1 SGHDN, CDR2 FVKESK. The DNA of the CDR3 is TGTGCCAGCAGCCAGAGCGACCTTTACGAGCAGTACTTC. Protein sequence: CASSQSDLYEQYF.

In this sample, this clone turned up a few times. The gene calls are TRBV11-2 and TRBJ2-3, with 8 bases lining up with TRBD2. This CDR3 is built from 14 residues. Per the germline V gene, CDR1 is SGHAT and CDR2 is FQNNGV. The V gene end was trimmed by 5 bases and the J gene end by 5 bases; junction bases not matched to a gene: 6. CDR3 in amino acids: CASSNSGAGDTQYF. The CDR3 DNA reads as TGTGCCAGCAGCAATAGCGGGGCCGGAGATACGCAGTATTTT.

This clone was seen a few times. This chain connects TRBV5-1 to TRBJ2-5, with 12 positions matching TRBD2. Losses at the gene ends were 0 bases for V and 4 bases for J; bases not matched to a gene: 7. The CDR3 contains 17 residues. Per the germline V gene, CDR1 is SGHRS and CDR2 is YFSETQ. The CDR3 loop reads CASSLGLAGARGETQYF. The CDR3 nucleotides read TGCGCCAGCAGCTTGGGACTAGCGGGGGCCCGGGGAGAGACCCAGTACTTC.

The chain employs TRBV6-1 and TRBJ2-5; TRBD2 might be the D (6 bases). Trimming took off 8 bases at V and 3 bases at J, with 13 bases between the two ends. CDR1 MNHNS and CDR2 SASEGT come from the germline V gene. This CDR3 has 13 residues. This chain's CDR3 is CASLRDLEETQYF. The CDR3 DNA reads as TGTGCCAGCTTGCGGGACTTAGAAGAGACCCAGTACTTC.

In this sample, this clone turned up a few times. The chain is built from TRBV30 and TRBJ1-2, with 9 bases aligning to TRBD1. Germline lookup yields CDR1 GTSNPN and CDR2 SVGIG (reference sequence). This CDR3 contains 12 residues. J lost 4 bases, V lost 5 bases, and 2 bases had no gene match. This chain's CDR3 is CAWQGQGYGYTF. The CDR3, as DNA: TGTGCCTGGCAGGGACAGGGCTATGGCTACACCTTC.

This clone has only a few counts. The chain combines TRBV5-1 with TRBJ2-1; 12 bases are shared with TRBD2. CDR3 length: 16 residues. Trimming took 4 bases from V and 8 from J; bases not matched to a gene: 10. Germline values: CDR1 SGHRS, CDR2 YFSETQ. The CDR3 DNA follows: TGCGCCAGCAGCCCCCCGGGACTAGCGGGCTCCTATGAGCAGTTCTTC. It yields the protein CASSPPGLAGSYEQFF.

The chain has TRBV9 and TRBJ1-6; 9 positions agree with TRBD1. CDR3 length: 16 amino acids. Looked up from germline, CDR1 is SGDLS and CDR2 is YYNGEE. The junction had 12 bases not matched to a gene; V was cut back by 4 bases and J by 10 bases. The CDR3 here is CASSPRYRGRDSPLHF. The CDR3 nucleotides read TGTGCCAGCAGCCCCCGATACAGGGGGCGGGACTCACCCCTCCACTTT.

This rearrangement joins TRBV6-7 to TRBJ2-1, with D unresolved. TRBV6-7 is labeled an ORF, and its function is uncertain. The V end was cut by 6 bases, the J end by 5 bases, with 5 bases between. This CDR3 is built from 11 residues. The CDR3 nucleotides read TGTGCCAGCAGATATCACAATGAGCAGTTCTTC. This codes for CASRYHNEQFF.